Listed here are 25 T cell receptor beta chains from one sample, sequenced in a study of neurological immune-mediated disorders. Via MiXCR, TCRdb re-called the 5' RACE reads, giving one row per CDR3 protein. Among tens of thousands of distinct CDR3 sequences listed, about 3.7% were seen once. The sequencing sample was made of PBMCs. The receptor source for this set is a man aged 55 to 69 with multiple sclerosis.

This clonotype was observed many times. The chain joins TRBV4-2 to TRBJ1-2, with D possibly being TRBD1 (5 bases). The germline V gene encodes CDR1 LGHNA and CDR2 YNFKEQ. V gave up 1 base and J gave up 5 bases, with 11 bases separating them. The CDR3 loop spans 14 amino acids. The CDR3 loop reads CASSQVLGDYGYTF. The CDR3 DNA sequence: TGTGCCAGCAGCCAAGTGTTGGGGGATTATGGCTACACCTTC.

This clonotype was seen ten or more times. The chain is built from TRBV5-1 and TRBJ2-7; no clear D gene. This CDR3 comprises 15 residues. In germline, CDR1 is SGHRS, CDR2 YFSETQ. V lost 0 bases to trimming and J lost 2 bases, with 12 bases between them. In DNA, the CDR3 is TGCGCCAGCAGCTTGGAGGGTACATCAGCCTACGAGCAGTACTTC. Amino acids: CASSLEGTSAYEQYF. The full variable domain, with the rest looked up from reference TRBV5-1 and TRBJ2-7, is KAGVTQTPRYLIKTRGQQVTLSCSPISGHRSVSWYQQTPGQGLQFLFEYFSETQRNKGNFPGRFSGRQFSNSRSEMNVSTLELGDSALYLCASSLEGTSAYEQYFGPGTRLTVT.

This clonotype was seen many times. This chain connects TRBV18 to TRBJ1-6, with 7 bases aligning to TRBD1. This CDR3 contains 16 residues. The junction had 8 bases not matched to a gene; V was cut back by 1 base and J by 8 bases. CDR1 KGHSH and CDR2 LQKENI come from the germline V gene. The CDR3 sequence is CASSPLHRGIYSPLHF. The CDR3 DNA is TGTGCCAGCTCACCACTCCACAGGGGAATCTATTCACCCCTCCACTTT.

In this sample, this clonotype turned up a few times. V usage is TRBV29-1 and J usage is TRBJ2-2; the D gene could be TRBD1 or TRBD2 (6 bases each). Germline V lookup: CDR1 SQVTM, CDR2 ANQGSEA. Deletions cut 7 bases from V and 5 bases from J, with 14 bases between. This CDR3 comprises 13 residues. The CDR3, as DNA: TGCAGCGCTGTCAGGGGAGGAACCGGGGAGCTGTTTTTT. Encoded protein: CSAVRGGTGELFF.

This clonotype was seen many times. This rearrangement joins TRBV5-1 to TRBJ1-1; D might be TRBD1 (5 bases). Trimming left V 4 bases short and J 1 base short, with 20 bases between. The CDR3 totals 17 residues. CDR1 and CDR2 from the germline V gene are SGHRS and YFSETQ. This CDR3 reads CASSGGHRSGQNTEAFF. CDR3 in DNA: TGCGCCAGCAGCGGCGGACACCGATCTGGACAGAACACTGAAGCTTTCTTT.

As regards this clonotype: The junction does not match germline at one end; this may be a read error. This sequence joins TRBV28 and TRBJ2-5; D remains ambiguous. The CDR3 runs 12 residues. Germline V gene lookup returns CDR1 MDHEN and CDR2 SYDVKM. CDR3 nucleotides: TGTGTCAGCACACCGCTGGGTGGGGACCAGTACTTC. Its translation: CVSTPLGGDQYF.

This clonotype was seen ten or more times. The V call is TRBV3-1, the J call TRBJ1-5; D unclear. CDR3 length: 14 amino acids. Trimming cost V 1 base and J 5 bases, with 9 bases left between them. CDR1 LGHDT and CDR2 YNNKEL come from the germline V gene (reference sequence). The CDR3 sequence is CASSQVLVYQPQHF. CDR3 sequence (DNA): TGTGCCAGCAGCCAAGTCCTGGTTTATCAGCCCCAGCATTTT.

The chain couples TRBV11-3 to TRBJ1-1, with D perhaps matching TRBD1 (5 bases). Trimming removed 3 bases from V and 3 bases from J, with 8 bases in between. CDR1 SGHNT and CDR2 YENEEA come from the germline V gene. CDR3 length: 13 residues. In nucleotides, the CDR3 is TGTGCCAGCAGCTTTTGGGGGGACACTGAAGCTTTCTTT. As protein: CASSFWGDTEAFF.

This clonotype was counted ten times or more. The chain has TRBV5-1 and TRBJ1-1, with 7 bases matching TRBD1. The ends lost 6 bases at V and 0 bases at J; junction bases unmatched: 5. The CDR3 spans 14 residues. CDR1 is SGHRS, CDR2 YFSETQ, per germline. The CDR3 is CASTRDSLNTEAFF. The CDR3 bases are TGCGCCAGCACCAGGGACAGTTTGAACACTGAAGCTTTCTTT.

This clonotype was counted many times. V is TRBV7-3 and J is TRBJ2-5, with D perhaps matching TRBD2 (5 bases). This CDR3 region has 13 residues. Trimming took off 6 bases at V and 0 bases at J, with 8 bases between the two ends. Germline CDR1 SGHTA, CDR2 FQGTGA. The CDR3 here is CASSTGYQETQYF. The DNA for the CDR3 is TGTGCCAGCAGTACGGGGTACCAAGAGACCCAGTACTTC.

This clonotype was detected ten times or more. The chain recombines TRBV12-3 or TRBV12-4 with TRBJ1-1; D uncertain. This CDR3 is 13 amino acids long. The V end lost 5 bases, the J end lost 4 bases, and 11 bases lay between the germline ends. In DNA, the CDR3 is TGTGCCAGCAGTCCCGGTCTTAGCACTGAAGCTTTCTTT. Amino acid sequence: CASSPGLSTEAFF.

This clonotype is termed medium-sized. This chain joins TRBV20-1 and TRBJ1-1, with 7 bases identical to TRBD1. Germline CDR1 is DFQATT and CDR2 is SNEGSKA (reference sequence). The CDR3 is 14 residues long. V lost 3 bases, J lost 3 bases, and 7 bases stayed unmatched. As DNA, the CDR3 is TGCAGTGCTAGTAATCCAGGGGGGCACACTGAAGCTTTCTTT. This translates into CSASNPGGHTEAFF.

This clonotype showed up many times. V usage is TRBV5-1 and J usage is TRBJ1-3, with TRBD1 as a possible D gene (5 bases). Per the germline V gene, CDR1 is SGHRS and CDR2 is YFSETQ. CDR3 size: 15 residues. V dropped 5 bases and J dropped 0 bases, with 12 bases sitting between them. In DNA form, the CDR3 reads TGCGCCAGCAGTATTGGGGGTCTCTCTGGAAACACCATATATTTT. As protein: CASSIGGLSGNTIYF.

In this sample, this clonotype turned up many times. The V and J genes are TRBV20-1 and TRBJ1-2; D remains unclear. Deletions cut 3 bases from V and 7 bases from J, with 12 bases between. The CDR3 consists of 12 residues. Germline CDR1 and CDR2: DFQATT and SNEGSKA (reference sequence). CDR3 nucleotide sequence: TGCAGTGCTAGGGGTTCTACGGGTGGCTACACCTTC. The encoded protein is CSARGSTGGYTF.

This clonotype was detected ten times or more. A single base separates this from a much larger clone, so it may be a read error. The V gene is TRBV28, the J gene TRBJ2-5, with D unclear. CDR1 and CDR2 (germline): MDHEN, SYDVKM. V was cut by 3 bases and J by 5 bases, with 4 bases left in between. This CDR3 is 11 amino acids long. The CDR3 nucleotides are TGTGCCAGCAGTTTTGTGGAGACCCAGTACTTC. The encoded protein is CASSFVETQYF.

This clonotype has ten or more counts. This rearrangement joins TRBV15 to TRBJ1-2; D is ambiguous. This CDR3 spans 14 amino acids. The V end was cut by 1 base, the J end by 7 bases, with 13 bases between. Germline-derived CDR1 and CDR2 are LNHNV and YYDKDF (reference sequence). The CDR3, as DNA: TGTGCCACCAGCAGAGGCAGGCGCGCCGCTGGCTACACCTTC. Translation gives CATSRGRRAAGYTF.

In its sample, this clonotype was seen a few times. The V gene is TRBV9, the J gene TRBJ2-5; 10 positions agree with TRBD2. In germline, CDR1 is SGDLS, CDR2 YYNGEE. The V and J ends lost 4 bases and 3 bases, in that order; junction bases with no gene match: 6. This CDR3 spans 15 amino acids. The CDR3 spells CASSPQAGGKETQYF. Here the CDR3 DNA reads TGTGCCAGCAGCCCCCAAGCGGGAGGGAAAGAGACCCAGTACTTC.

This clonotype has a count of ten or more. V gene TRBV27 combines with J gene TRBJ1-1, with D possibly matching TRBD1 (6 bases). The V gene's germline CDR1 is MNHEY and CDR2 SMNVEV (reference sequence). This CDR3 comprises 16 residues. V was pared by 6 bases and J by 1 base, with 18 bases between. The CDR3 region is CASSQVQGKKNTEAFF. For the CDR3, the DNA is TGTGCCAGCAGCCAGGTCCAGGGGAAAAAGAACACTGAAGCTTTCTTT.

This clonotype was observed at least ten times. This chain links TRBV28 with TRBJ2-7; D is unresolved. CDR1 and CDR2 from the germline V gene are MDHEN and SYDVKM. The CDR3 runs 13 residues. V shed 1 base and J shed 4 bases, with 8 bases lying between them. This chain's CDR3 is CASSLFSKYEQYF. The DNA for the CDR3 is TGTGCCAGCAGTTTATTCTCCAAATACGAGCAGTACTTC. Variable domain in full (rest from reference TRBV28 and TRBJ2-7): DVKVTQSSRYLVKRTGEKVFLECVQDMDHENMFWYRQDPGLGLRLIYFSYDVKMKEKGDIPEGYSVSREKKERFSLILESASTNQTSMYLCASSLFSKYEQYFGPGTRLTVT.

This clonotype was recorded many times. The chain links TRBV28 to TRBJ1-1; weak D call: TRBD1 (5 bases). V lost 5 bases, J lost 5 bases, and 24 bases lay in between. Germline V gene sequence: CDR1 MDHEN, CDR2 SYDVKM. The CDR3 sequence is 17 residues long. CDR3 bases: TGTGCCAGCAGTGCGGGGGGGACCGGCCCCCGAGGGACTGAAGCTTTCTTT. Amino acid sequence: CASSAGGTGPRGTEAFF.

V and J are TRBV6-1 and TRBJ2-4; 8 nucleotides match TRBD2. Unmatched junction bases numbered 10, after V lost 7 bases and J lost 5 bases. Looked up from germline, CDR1 is MNHNS and CDR2 is SASEGT. The CDR3 consists of 15 residues. CDR3 nucleotide sequence: TGTGCCAGCACGGGGGGGGCTAGCGGAGAAAACATTCAGTACTTC. Residues: CASTGGASGENIQYF.

In this sample, this clonotype turned up many times. Relative to the germline gene, one junction end is altered; a read error may explain this. The chain is built from TRBV10-3 and TRBJ2-4; D might be TRBD1 (6 bases). CDR1 is ENHRY and CDR2 is SYGVKD in the germline V gene. The CDR3 has 13 amino acids. In DNA form, the CDR3 reads TGTGCCATCAGTGCAGACAGACAGGCTGTGGTCCACTTC. It encodes CAISADRQAVVHF.

This clonotype was counted many times. The chain carries TRBV27 and TRBJ2-7, with unresolved D. This CDR3 region has 15 residues. Germline V gene data show CDR1 as MNHEY and CDR2 as SMNVEV (reference sequence). V lost 3 bases and J lost 0, with 12 bases in between. The CDR3 loop is CASSFGQPPSYEQYF. CDR3 coding DNA: TGTGCCAGCAGTTTTGGTCAGCCCCCCTCCTACGAGCAGTACTTC.

This clonotype was counted many times. J is TRBJ2-6 and V is TRBV28; no reliable D call. This CDR3 comprises 13 residues. Germline values: CDR1 MDHEN, CDR2 SYDVKM. V dropped 7 bases and J dropped 0 bases, with 4 bases sitting between them. DNA for the CDR3: TGTGCCAGCACCCTCTCTGGGGCCAACGTCCTGACTTTC. The encoded protein is CASTLSGANVLTF.

This clonotype was found a few times. The chain employs TRBV5-1 and TRBJ2-2, with D possibly matching TRBD1 (6 bases). Germline CDR1 and CDR2: SGHRS and YFSETQ. The length of the CDR3 is 16 residues. The ends were cut back, 0 bases at V and 5 bases at J, with 14 bases in the middle. The CDR3 DNA is TGCGCCAGCAGCTTGGATAGCTCTACAGGGACCGGGGAGCTGTTTTTT. Translation gives CASSLDSSTGTGELFF.